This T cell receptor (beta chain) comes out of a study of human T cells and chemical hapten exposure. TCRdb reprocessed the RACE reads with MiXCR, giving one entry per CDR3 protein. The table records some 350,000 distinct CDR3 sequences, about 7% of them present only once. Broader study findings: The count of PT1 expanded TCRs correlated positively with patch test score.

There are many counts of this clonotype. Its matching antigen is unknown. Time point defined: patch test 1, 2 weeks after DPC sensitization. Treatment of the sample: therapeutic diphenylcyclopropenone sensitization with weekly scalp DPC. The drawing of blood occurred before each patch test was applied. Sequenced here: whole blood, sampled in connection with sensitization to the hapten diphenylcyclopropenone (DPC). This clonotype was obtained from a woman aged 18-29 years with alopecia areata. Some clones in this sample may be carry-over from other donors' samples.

Here the CDR3 reads CASSLLPSGGAGEQYF. The CDR3 nucleotides are TGTGCCAGCAGCCTCCTCCCTAGCGGGGGGGCGGGGGAGCAGTACTTC. This sequence joins TRBV3-1 and TRBJ2-7; TRBD2 agrees at 12 bases. Germline lookup yields CDR1 LGHDT and CDR2 YNNKEL (reference sequence). J lost 7 bases, V lost 4 bases, and 11 bases had no gene match. This CDR3 has 16 residues.